This T cell receptor (beta chain) originates from a study of T cell repertoires in cytomegalovirus infection. On the study more broadly: Matching HLA type and CMV infection were both indicated by public TCR beta signatures. Regarding the study as a whole: Totalled public TCR beta family frequency picked out people who carried CMV plus the relevant HLA. CMV-specific TCR beta clonotypes restricted by HLA-C dominated the ex vivo response.

The germline V and J ends were trimmed by 3 bases and 4 bases, with 14 bases remaining between them. In germline, CDR1 is SGHNT, CDR2 YYREEE (reference sequence). This CDR3 spans 15 amino acids. TCRdb ran MiXCR on the reads and lists one entry per CDR3 protein. Of around 190,000 distinct CDR3 sequences detected, approximately 15% appear once; the ten largest clones hold around 27%. Turning to this clonotype: Its antigen is undetermined.

The sequence was obtained from a human donor in good health (CMV status not recorded). Some clones in this sample may be carry-over from other donors' samples. Sequenced material: PBMCs. The chain joins TRBV5-4 to TRBJ2-1, with a possible D match to TRBD1 (5 bases). The CDR3, as DNA: TGTGCCAGCAGCTCTCAGGGCGTCGGATACAATGAGCAGTTCTTC. This gives the protein CASSSQGVGYNEQFF.